The 8 T cell receptor beta chains below come from one sample, sequenced in a study of molecular identifiers for immune sequencing clone quantification. Each CDR3 protein is one row after TCRdb ran MiXCR on the PCR reads. This sample has approximately 550,000 distinct CDR3 sequences; less than 30% occur once, and the top ten carry roughly 0.77%. Source material: naive CD8+ T cells from blood, with Jurkat cell RNA spiked in. The subset here: FACS-sorted CD8+CD4-CCR7+CD45RA+ naive T cells. All receptors come from a human donor in good health. Some libraries in this study had Jurkat cell RNA spiked in.

This clonotype turned up a few times. This sequence joins TRBV7-2 and TRBJ1-6; D is possibly TRBD1 (6 bases). The CDR3 has 19 amino acids. Germline values: CDR1 SGHTA, CDR2 FQGNSA. Trimming took 1 base from V and 0 from J, leaving 16 bases between them. The CDR3 region has the DNA TGTGCCAGCAGCTTAGAGGGGGGGCCCCGGAGCTCCTATAATTCACCCCTCCACTTT. This translates into CASSLEGGPRSSYNSPLHF.

The V and J genes are TRBV30 and TRBJ2-7; 7 bases map to TRBD1. The CDR3 consists of 14 residues. CDR1 is GTSNPN, CDR2 SVGIG, per germline (reference sequence). J gave up 3 bases and V 4 bases, and 9 bases lay outside the gene matches. CDR3 loop: CAWTPETGIYEQYF. CDR3 DNA sequence: TGTGCCTGGACCCCGGAGACAGGGATCTACGAGCAGTACTTC. Full variable domain (outside the CDR3, taken from reference TRBV30 and TRBJ2-7): SQTIHQWPATLVQPVGSPLSLECTVEGTSNPNLYWYRQAAGRGLQLLFYSVGIGQISSEVPQNLSASRPQDRQFILSSKKLLLSDSGFYLCAWTPETGIYEQYFGPGTRLTVT.

The sample holds a few counts of this clonotype. This chain connects TRBV15 to TRBJ2-2, with TRBD2 matching 9 bases. With 8 bases clipped from V and 3 bases from J, the junction kept 4 bases outside the gene matches. CDR1 LNHNV and CDR2 YYDKDF come from the germline V gene (reference sequence). The CDR3 extends over 14 amino acids. CDR3 bases: TGTGCCACCTCCTTAGCGGGAGACACCGGGGAGCTGTTTTTT. It specifies CATSLAGDTGELFF.

As regards this clonotype: It may be a read error: a sequence one base away is much more abundant. The chain recombines TRBV12-3 or TRBV12-4 with TRBJ1-1, with D perhaps matching TRBD1 (5 bases). The CDR3 is 16 residues long. The V and J ends lost 4 bases and 3 bases respectively, with 18 bases between them. The CDR3 sequence is CASSSSGPILDTEAFF. In DNA form, the CDR3 reads TGTGCCAGCAGTTCGTCGGGGCCGATCCTAGACACTGAAGCTTTCTTT.

Many counts were recorded for this clonotype. This CDR3 reads CASSQGPTPSYEQYF. The CDR3 bases are TGCGCCAGCAGCCAAGGTCCTACGCCCTCCTACGAGCAGTACTTC. The V call is TRBV4-1, the J call TRBJ2-7; D is ambiguous. From germline, CDR1 is MGHRA and CDR2 YSYEKL. This CDR3 is built from 15 residues. V was clipped by 1 base and J by 0 bases, with 10 bases between them.

This clonotype has only a few counts. The rearrangement joins TRBV4-1 to TRBJ2-7; 8 bases match TRBD1. CDR3 size: 18 residues. Germline V lookup: CDR1 MGHRA, CDR2 YSYEKL. V shed 1 base, J shed 2 bases, and the junction held 13 bases outside the gene matches. DNA of the CDR3: TGCGCCAGCAGCCAAGCATCGGTGGCGACAGGGGTAACCTACGAGCAGTACTTC. It is translated as CASSQASVATGVTYEQYF.

Details on this clonotype: A read error may be the cause here, since a much bigger clone is one base away. As the CDR3 is not closed by the conserved phenylalanine or tryptophan, this likely results from a read error. The rearrangement joins TRBV6-1 to TRBJ1-5; D is undetermined. V lost 4 bases and J 7 bases, leaving 11 bases between the germline ends. Germline CDR1 MNHNS, CDR2 SASEGT. This CDR3 comprises 13 residues. In nucleotides, the CDR3 is TGTGCCAGCAGTGGTAGGGTGGACCAGCCCCAGCATCTT. Translating it yields CASSGRVDQPQHL.

The genes are TRBV12-5 and TRBJ2-3; D may be TRBD2 (5 bases). Germline lookup yields CDR1 LGHNT and CDR2 FRNRAP. The length of the CDR3 is 15 residues. Trimming removed 3 bases at V and 1 base at J, with 11 bases between. The CDR3 DNA is TGTGCTAGTGGTTTATCTTACGGGGGCACAGATACGCAGTATTTT. This translates into CASGLSYGGTDTQYF. Based on the CDR3 plus reference TRBV12-5 and TRBJ2-3, the full variable domain is DARVTQTPRHKVTEMGQEVTMRCQPILGHNTVFWYRQTMMQGLELLAYFRNRAPLDDSGMPKDRFSAEMPDATLATLKIQPSEPRDSAVYFCASGLSYGGTDTQYFGPGTRLTVL.